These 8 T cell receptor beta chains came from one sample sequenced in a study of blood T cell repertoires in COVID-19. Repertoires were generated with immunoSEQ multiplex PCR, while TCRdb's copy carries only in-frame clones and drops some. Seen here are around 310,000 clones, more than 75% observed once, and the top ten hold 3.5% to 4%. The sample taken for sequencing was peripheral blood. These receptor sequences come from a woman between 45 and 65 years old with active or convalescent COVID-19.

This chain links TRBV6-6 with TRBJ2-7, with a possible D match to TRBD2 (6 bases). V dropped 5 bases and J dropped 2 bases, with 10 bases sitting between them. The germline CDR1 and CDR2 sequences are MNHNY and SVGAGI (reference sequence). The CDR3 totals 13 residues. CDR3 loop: CASSNSGTYEQYF. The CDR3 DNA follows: TGTGCCAGCAGTAATAGCGGAACCTACGAGCAGTACTTC.

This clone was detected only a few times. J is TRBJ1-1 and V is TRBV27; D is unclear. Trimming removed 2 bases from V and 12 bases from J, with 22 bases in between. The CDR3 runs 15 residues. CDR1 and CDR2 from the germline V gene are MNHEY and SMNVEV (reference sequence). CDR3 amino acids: CASSLPLRDGSTTFF. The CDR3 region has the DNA TGTGCCAGCAGTTTACCCCTGAGAGACGGGTCAACAACTTTCTTT.

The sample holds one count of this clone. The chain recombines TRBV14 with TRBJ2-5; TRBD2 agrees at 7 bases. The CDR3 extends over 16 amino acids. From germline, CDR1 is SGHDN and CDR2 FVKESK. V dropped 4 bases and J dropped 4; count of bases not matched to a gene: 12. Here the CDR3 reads CASSRIGGSPSETQYF. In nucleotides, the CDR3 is TGTGCCAGCAGCCGAATTGGCGGGAGCCCCTCAGAGACCCAGTACTTC.

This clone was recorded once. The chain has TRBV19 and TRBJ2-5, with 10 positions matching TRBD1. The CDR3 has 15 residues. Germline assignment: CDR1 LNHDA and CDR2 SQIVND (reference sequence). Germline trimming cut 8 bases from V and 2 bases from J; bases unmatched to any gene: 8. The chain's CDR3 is CASSEWDRGQETQYF. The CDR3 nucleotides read TGTGCCAGTTCCGAGTGGGACAGGGGACAAGAGACCCAGTACTTC.

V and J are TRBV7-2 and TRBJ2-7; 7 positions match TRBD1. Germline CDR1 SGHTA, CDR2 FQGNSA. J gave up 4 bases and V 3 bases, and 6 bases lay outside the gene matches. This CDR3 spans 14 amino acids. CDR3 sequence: CASSLSRGIYEQYF. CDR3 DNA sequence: TGTGCCAGCAGCTTGTCCAGGGGGATATACGAGCAGTACTTC.

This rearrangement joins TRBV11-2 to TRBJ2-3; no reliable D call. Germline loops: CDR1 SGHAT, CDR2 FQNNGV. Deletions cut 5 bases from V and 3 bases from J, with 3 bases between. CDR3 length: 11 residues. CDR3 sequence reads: CASSPTDTQYF. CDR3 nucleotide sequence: TGTGCCAGCAGCCCGACAGATACGCAGTATTTT.

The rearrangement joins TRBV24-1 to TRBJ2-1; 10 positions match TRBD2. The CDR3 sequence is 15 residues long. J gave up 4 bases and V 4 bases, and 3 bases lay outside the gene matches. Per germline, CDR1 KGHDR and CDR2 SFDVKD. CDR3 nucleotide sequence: TGTGCCACCAGTGAAACTAGCGGGACGTACAATGAGCAGTTCTTC. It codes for CATSETSGTYNEQFF.

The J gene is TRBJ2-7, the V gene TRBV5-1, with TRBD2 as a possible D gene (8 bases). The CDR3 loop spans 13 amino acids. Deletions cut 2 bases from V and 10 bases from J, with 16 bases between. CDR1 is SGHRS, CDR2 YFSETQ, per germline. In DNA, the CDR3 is TGCGCCAGCAGCTTAGGGACAGCGGGAGACCAGTACTTC. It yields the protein CASSLGTAGDQYF.